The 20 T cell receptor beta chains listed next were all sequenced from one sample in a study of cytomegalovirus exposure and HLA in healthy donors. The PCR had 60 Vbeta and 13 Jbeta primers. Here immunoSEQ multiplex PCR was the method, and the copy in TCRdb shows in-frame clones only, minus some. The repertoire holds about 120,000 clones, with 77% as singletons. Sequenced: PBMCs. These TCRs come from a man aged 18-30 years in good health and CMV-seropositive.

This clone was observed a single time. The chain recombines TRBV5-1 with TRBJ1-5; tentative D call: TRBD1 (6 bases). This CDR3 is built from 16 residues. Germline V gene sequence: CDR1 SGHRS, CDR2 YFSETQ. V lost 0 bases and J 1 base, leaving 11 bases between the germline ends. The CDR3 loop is CASSLDTGTSNQPQHF. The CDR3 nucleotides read TGCGCCAGCAGCTTGGATACAGGGACCAGCAATCAGCCCCAGCATTTT. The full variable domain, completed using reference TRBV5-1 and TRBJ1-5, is KAGVTQTPRYLIKTRGQQVTLSCSPISGHRSVSWYQQTPGQGLQFLFEYFSETQRNKGNFPGRFSGRQFSNSRSEMNVSTLELGDSALYLCASSLDTGTSNQPQHFGDGTRLSIL.

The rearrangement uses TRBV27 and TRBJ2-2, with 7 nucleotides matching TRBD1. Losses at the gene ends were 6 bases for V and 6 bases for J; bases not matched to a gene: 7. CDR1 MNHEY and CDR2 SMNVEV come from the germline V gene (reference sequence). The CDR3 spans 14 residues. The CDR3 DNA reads TGTGCCAGCAGGTCACAGGGGTACCCCGGGGAGCTGTTTTTT. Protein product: CASRSQGYPGELFF.

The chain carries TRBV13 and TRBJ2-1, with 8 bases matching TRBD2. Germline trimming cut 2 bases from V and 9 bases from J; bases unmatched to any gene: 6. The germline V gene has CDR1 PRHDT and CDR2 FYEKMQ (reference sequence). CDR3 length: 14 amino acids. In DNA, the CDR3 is TGTGCCAGCAGCTTAAGGGGGACTAGGGGTGAGCAGTTCTTC. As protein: CASSLRGTRGEQFF.

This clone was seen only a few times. The CDR3 spells CASSLVPLDHLITDTQYF. The CDR3 DNA follows: TGCGCCAGCAGCTTGGTCCCACTAGACCACCTCATCACAGATACGCAGTATTTT. V is TRBV5-1 and J is TRBJ2-3; a weak D match, TRBD2 (5 bases). Trimming removed 0 bases from V and 2 bases from J, with 19 bases in between. The CDR3 contains 18 residues. Germline lookup yields CDR1 SGHRS and CDR2 YFSETQ.

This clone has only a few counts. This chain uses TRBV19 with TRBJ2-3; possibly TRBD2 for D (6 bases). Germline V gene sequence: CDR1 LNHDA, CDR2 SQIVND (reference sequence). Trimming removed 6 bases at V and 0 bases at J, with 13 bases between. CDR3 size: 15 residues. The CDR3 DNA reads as TGTGCCAGTAGGGTTGGAGGGTCCAGCACAGATACGCAGTATTTT. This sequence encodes CASRVGGSSTDTQYF. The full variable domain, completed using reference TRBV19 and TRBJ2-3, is DGGITQSPKYLFRKEGQNVTLSCEQNLNHDAMYWYRQDPGQGLRLIYYSQIVNDFQKGDIAEGYSVSREKKESFPLTVTSAQKNPTAFYLCASRVGGSSTDTQYFGPGTRLTVL.

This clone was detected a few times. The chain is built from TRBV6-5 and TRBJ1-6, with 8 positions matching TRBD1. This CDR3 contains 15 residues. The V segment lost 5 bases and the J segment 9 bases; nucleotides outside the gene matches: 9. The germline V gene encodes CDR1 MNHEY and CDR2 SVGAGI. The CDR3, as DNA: TGTGCCAGCAGTCGGACGACAGGGGTGGGTTCACCCCTCCACTTT. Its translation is CASSRTTGVGSPLHF.

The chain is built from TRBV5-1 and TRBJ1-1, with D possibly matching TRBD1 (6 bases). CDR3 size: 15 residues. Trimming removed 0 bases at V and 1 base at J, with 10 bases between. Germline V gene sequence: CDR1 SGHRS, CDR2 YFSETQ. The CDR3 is CASSLAGAANTEAFF. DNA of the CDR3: TGCGCCAGCAGCTTGGCAGGGGCCGCGAACACTGAAGCTTTCTTT.

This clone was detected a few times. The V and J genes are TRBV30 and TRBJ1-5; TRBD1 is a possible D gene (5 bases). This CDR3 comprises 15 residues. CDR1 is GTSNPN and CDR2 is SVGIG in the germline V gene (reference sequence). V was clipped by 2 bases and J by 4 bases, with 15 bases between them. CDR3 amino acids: CAWSPPGGVNQPQHF. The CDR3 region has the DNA TGTGCCTGGAGTCCCCCGGGGGGGGTTAATCAGCCCCAGCATTTT.

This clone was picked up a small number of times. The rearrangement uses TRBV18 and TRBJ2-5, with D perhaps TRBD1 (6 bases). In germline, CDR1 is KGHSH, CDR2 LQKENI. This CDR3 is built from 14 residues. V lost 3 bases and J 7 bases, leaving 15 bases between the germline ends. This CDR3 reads CASSPISGEVTQYF. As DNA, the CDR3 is TGTGCCAGCTCACCCATTTCAGGGGAAGTGACCCAGTACTTC.

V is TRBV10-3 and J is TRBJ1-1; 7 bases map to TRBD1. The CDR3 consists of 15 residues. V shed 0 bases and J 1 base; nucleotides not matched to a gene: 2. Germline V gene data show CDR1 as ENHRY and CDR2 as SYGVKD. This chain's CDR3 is CAISESGTENTEAFF. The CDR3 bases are TGTGCCATCAGTGAGTCTGGGACAGAGAACACTGAAGCTTTCTTT.

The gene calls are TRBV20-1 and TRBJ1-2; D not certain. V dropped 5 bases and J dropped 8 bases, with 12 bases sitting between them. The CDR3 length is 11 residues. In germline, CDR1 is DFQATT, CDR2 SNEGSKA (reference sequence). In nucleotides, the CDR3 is TGCAGTGCTCCCCTCCTTGAGGGCTACACCTTC. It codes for CSAPLLEGYTF.

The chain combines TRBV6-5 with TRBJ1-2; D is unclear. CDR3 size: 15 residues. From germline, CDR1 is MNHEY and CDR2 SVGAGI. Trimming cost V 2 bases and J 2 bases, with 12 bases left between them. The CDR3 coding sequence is TGTGCCAGCAGTTACGACGGGAGTTCAAACTATGGCTACACCTTC. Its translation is CASSYDGSSNYGYTF.

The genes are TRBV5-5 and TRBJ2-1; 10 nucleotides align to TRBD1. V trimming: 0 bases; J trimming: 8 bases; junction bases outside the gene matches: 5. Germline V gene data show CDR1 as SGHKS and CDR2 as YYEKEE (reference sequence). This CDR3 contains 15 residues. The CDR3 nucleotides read TGTGCCAGCAGCTTGGAGGGACAGGGGTTTGATGAGCAGTTCTTC. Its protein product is CASSLEGQGFDEQFF.

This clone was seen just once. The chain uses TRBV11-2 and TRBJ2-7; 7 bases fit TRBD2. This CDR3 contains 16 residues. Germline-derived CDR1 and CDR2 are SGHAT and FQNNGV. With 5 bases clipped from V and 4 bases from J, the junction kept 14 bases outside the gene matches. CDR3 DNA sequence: TGTGCCAGCAGCGCCTACGGGACCCGCGGGGGTTACGAGCAGTACTTC. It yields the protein CASSAYGTRGGYEQYF. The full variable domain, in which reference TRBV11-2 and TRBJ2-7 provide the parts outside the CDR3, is EAGVAQSPRYKIIEKRQSVAFWCNPISGHATLYWYQQILGQGPKLLIQFQNNGVVDDSQLPKDRFSAERLKGVDSTLKIQPAKLEDSAVYLCASSAYGTRGGYEQYFGPGTRLTVT.

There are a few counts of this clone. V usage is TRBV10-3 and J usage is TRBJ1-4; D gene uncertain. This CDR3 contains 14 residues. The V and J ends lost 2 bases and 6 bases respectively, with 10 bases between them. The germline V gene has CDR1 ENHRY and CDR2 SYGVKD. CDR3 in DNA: TGTGCCATCAGTGAGGGAGGGTCAGATGAAAAACTGTTTTTT. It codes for CAISEGGSDEKLFF.

In nucleotides, the CDR3 is TGTGCCAGCAGCGAACTAGCGGGAGGACATGAGCAGTTCTTC. It yields the protein CASSELAGGHEQFF. The chain is built from TRBV7-9 and TRBJ2-1, with TRBD2 identical over 12 bases. Germline V gene sequence: CDR1 SEHNR, CDR2 FQNEAQ (reference sequence). The V gene end was trimmed by 5 bases and the J gene end by 8 bases; junction bases not matched to a gene: 4. The CDR3 sequence is 14 residues long.

The CDR3 region is CASSLEGTGVFHEQYF. In DNA form, the CDR3 reads TGCGCCAGCAGCTTGGAGGGTACAGGGGTTTTCCACGAGCAGTACTTC. The V and J genes are TRBV5-1 and TRBJ2-7; 7 positions match TRBD1. Germline assignment: CDR1 SGHRS and CDR2 YFSETQ. The CDR3 sequence is 16 residues long. V was clipped by 0 bases and J by 5 bases; unmatched bases: 11.

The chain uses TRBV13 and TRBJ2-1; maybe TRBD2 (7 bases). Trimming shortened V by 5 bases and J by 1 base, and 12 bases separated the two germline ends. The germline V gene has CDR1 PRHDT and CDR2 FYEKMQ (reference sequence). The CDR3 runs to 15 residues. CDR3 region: CASSPRGGSYNEQFF. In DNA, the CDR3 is TGTGCCAGCAGCCCCAGGGGAGGGTCCTACAATGAGCAGTTCTTC.

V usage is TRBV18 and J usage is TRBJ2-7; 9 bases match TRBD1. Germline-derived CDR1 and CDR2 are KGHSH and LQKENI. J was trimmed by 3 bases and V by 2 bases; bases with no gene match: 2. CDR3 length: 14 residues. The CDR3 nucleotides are TGTGCCAGCTCACCAACAGGGGGCATCTACGAGCAGTACTTC. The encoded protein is CASSPTGGIYEQYF.

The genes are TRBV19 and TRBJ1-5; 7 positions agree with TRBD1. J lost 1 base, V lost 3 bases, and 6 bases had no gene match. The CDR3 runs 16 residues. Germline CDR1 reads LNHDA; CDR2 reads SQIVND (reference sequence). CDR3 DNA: TGTGCCAGTAGTATCCGCCAGGGGGGCAGCAATCAGCCCCAGCATTTT. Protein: CASSIRQGGSNQPQHF.